This TCR beta chain was retrieved from a study of beta chain features in type 1 diabetes. Study overall: Healthy donors and patients had similar age, gender and cell yields.

Investigators reverse transcribed all isolated RNA, so they sequenced expressed TCRB transcripts. Generated by immunoSEQ multiplex PCR, the TCRdb table keeps only in-frame clones and is missing some. This table has more than 150,000 clones, around 13% appearing once. This CDR3 is built from 15 residues. The germline V and J ends were trimmed by 3 bases and 6 bases, with 17 bases remaining between them. Germline values: CDR1 KGHSH, CDR2 LQKENI. The origin of this receptor is a woman between 18 and 29 years old in good health. The sequencing sample was made of central memory CD4+ T cells from blood. The chain couples TRBV18 to TRBJ1-2, with D perhaps TRBD1 (5 bases). The CDR3 DNA is TGTGCCAGCTCACCGGATAAGCGACAGACCAATGGCTACACCTTC. Residues: CASSPDKRQTNGYTF.